Below, one T cell receptor (beta chain) is given with its context. This specimen comes from a study of cytotoxic CD8 clonotypes in ibrutinib-treated CLL. Turning to the study itself: The group held roughly twelve relapsed/refractory and 15 treatment-naive patients, with 17 to 18 IGHV unmutated.

Unmatched junction bases numbered 7, after V lost 8 bases and J lost 5 bases. The CDR3 spans 13 residues. Germline V CDR1 and CDR2: MNHNS, SASEGT. Sequenced by immunoSEQ multiplex PCR; TCRdb stores in-frame clones only, minus some. Of about 16,000 clones in the sample, around 67% were seen once. The input for sequencing was PBMCs, taken before ibrutinib treatment. This TCR came from a human donor with chronic lymphocytic leukemia. The gene calls are TRBV6-1 and TRBJ2-5; 8 positions agree with TRBD1. CDR3: CASQGAIRETQYF. The DNA of the CDR3 is TGTGCCAGCCAGGGGGCTATCAGGGAGACCCAGTACTTC.